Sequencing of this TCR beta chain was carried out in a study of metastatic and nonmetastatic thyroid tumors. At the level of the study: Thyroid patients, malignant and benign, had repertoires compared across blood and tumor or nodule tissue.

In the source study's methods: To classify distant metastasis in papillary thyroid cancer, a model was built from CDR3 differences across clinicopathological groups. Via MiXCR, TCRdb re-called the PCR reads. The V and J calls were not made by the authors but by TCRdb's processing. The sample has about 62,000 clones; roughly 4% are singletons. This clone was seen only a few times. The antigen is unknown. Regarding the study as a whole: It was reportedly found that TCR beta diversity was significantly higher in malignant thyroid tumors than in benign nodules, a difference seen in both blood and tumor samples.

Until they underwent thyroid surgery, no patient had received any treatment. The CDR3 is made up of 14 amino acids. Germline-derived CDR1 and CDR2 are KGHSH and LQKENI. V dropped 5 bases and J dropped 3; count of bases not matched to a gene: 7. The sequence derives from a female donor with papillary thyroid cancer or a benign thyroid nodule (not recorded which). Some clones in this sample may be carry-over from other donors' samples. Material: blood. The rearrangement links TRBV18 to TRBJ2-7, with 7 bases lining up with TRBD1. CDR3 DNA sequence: TGTGCCAGCTCAGTCCGGGACAGACTCTACGAGCAGTACTTC. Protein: CASSVRDRLYEQYF.